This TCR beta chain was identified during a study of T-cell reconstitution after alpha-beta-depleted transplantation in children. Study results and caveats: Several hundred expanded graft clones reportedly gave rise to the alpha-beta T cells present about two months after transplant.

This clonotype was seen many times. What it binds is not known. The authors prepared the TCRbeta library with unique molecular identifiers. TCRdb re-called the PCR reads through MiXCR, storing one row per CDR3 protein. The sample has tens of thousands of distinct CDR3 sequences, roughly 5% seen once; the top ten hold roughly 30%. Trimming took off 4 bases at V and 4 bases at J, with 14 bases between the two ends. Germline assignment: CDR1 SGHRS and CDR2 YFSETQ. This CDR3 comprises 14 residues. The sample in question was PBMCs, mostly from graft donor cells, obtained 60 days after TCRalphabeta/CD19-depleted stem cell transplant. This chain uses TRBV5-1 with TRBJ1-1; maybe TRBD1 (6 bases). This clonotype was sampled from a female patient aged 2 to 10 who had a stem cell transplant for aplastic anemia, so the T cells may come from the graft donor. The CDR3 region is CASSPKGGGTEAFF. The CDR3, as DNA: TGCGCCAGCAGCCCAAAGGGGGGAGGCACTGAAGCTTTCTTT.